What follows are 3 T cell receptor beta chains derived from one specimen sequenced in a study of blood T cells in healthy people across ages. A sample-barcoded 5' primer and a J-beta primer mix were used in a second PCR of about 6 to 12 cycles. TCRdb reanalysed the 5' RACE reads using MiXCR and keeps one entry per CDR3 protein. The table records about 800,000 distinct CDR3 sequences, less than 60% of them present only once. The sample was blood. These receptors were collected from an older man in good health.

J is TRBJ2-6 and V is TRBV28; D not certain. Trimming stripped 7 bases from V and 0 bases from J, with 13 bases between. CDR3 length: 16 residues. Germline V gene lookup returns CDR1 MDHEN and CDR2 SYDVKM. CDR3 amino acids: CASNKGPSSGANVLTF. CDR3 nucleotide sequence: TGTGCCAGCAATAAGGGTCCCAGCTCTGGGGCCAACGTCCTGACTTTC. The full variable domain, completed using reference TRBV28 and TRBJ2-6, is DVKVTQSSRYLVKRTGEKVFLECVQDMDHENMFWYRQDPGLGLRLIYFSYDVKMKEKGDIPEGYSVSREKKERFSLILESASTNQTSMYLCASNKGPSSGANVLTFGAGSRLTVL.

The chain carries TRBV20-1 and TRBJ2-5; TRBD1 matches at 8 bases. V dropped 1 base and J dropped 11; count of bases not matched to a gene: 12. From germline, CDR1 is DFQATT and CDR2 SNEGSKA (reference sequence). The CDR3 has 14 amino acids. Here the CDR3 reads CSARGQGAGNEQYF. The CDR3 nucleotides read TGCAGTGCTAGAGGGCAGGGGGCGGGCAATGAGCAGTACTTC.

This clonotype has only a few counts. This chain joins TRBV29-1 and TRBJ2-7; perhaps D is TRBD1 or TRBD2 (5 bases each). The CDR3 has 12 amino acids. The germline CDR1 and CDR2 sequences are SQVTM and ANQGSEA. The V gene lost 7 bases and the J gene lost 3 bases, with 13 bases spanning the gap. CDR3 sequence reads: CSAEGTDYEQYF. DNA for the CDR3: TGCAGCGCCGAAGGGACGGACTACGAGCAGTACTTC.